These T cell receptor beta chains were read from a single sample in a study of shared clonotypes between healthy human individuals. The table came from immunoSEQ multiplex PCR; TCRdb's copy has only in-frame clones and leaves some out. The sample includes 2 million or so clones, around 95% seen only once; the top ten take about 0.13%. Sequences were obtained from naive CD4+ T cells sorted from blood. These receptors originate from a man aged 18 to 29 in good health. CDR3s include the opening cysteine and the closing phenylalanine or tryptophan. The D gene is left open where the match is weak. Not every row has a clone size; where given, it reads once, few, many or a size class.

J,D,size,V,DNA,CDR3
TRBJ2-4,TRBD1,-,TRBV28,TGTGCCAGCAGTTGGGAGGGACAGGGAAAAAACATTCAGTACTTC,CASSWEGQGKNIQYF
TRBJ2-4,TRBD2,-,TRBV5-4,TGTGCCAGCAGCTTCGGGGGGATAAAAAACATTCAGTACTTC,CASSFGGIKNIQYF
TRBJ1-1,-,few,TRBV20-1,TGCAGTGCTATAGGGAACACTGAAGCTTTCTTT,CSAIGNTEAFF
TRBJ2-7,-,once,TRBV2,TGTGCCAGCAGTGGGGGGACATTTTCCTACGAGCAGTACTTC,CASSGGTFSYEQYF
TRBJ2-1,TRBD2,-,TRBV5-1,TGCGCCAGCAGCCCCCGACTAGCGGGCTCCTACAATGAGCAGTTCTTC,CASSPRLAGSYNEQFF
TRBJ1-1,TRBD1,-,TRBV6-5,TGTGCCAGCACCCTACAGGGGCCCCGGAACACTGAAGCTTTCTTT,CASTLQGPRNTEAFF
TRBJ2-7,-,-,TRBV7-7,TGTGCTAGCAGCTTCCAAGAAGGGCCCTACGAGCAGTACTTC,CASSFQEGPYEQYF
TRBJ2-1,TRBD1,-,TRBV5-1,TGCGCCAGCAGCTTTGACAGGGGAGGAGACAATGAGCAGTTCTTC,CASSFDRGGDNEQFF
TRBJ1-2,-,-,TRBV30,TGTGCCTGCCCCGCGGGGGAGACTGGCCGGCCCTATGGCTACACCTTC,CACPAGETGRPYGYTF
TRBJ1-5,TRBD1,-,TRBV11-2,TGTGCCAGCAGCGCGACAGGGGTTAATCAGCCCCAGCATTTT,CASSATGVNQPQHF
TRBJ2-7,TRBD1,-,TRBV28,TGTGCCAGCAAGATTTTACCTGGGACAGGGCGGTTTTTGGGGTACGAGCAGTACTTC,CASKILPGTGRFLGYEQYF
TRBJ1-1,-,-,TRBV6-1,TGTGCCAGCACCGCTACCCCTGAAGCTTTCTTT,CASTATPEAFF
TRBJ1-1,-,-,TRBV29-1,TGCAGCGTTGCTTGGAAAGATGGTGGCACTGAAGCTTTCTTT,CSVAWKDGGTEAFF
TRBJ1-2,TRBD1,-,TRBV5-4,TGTGCCAGCAGCCCGGGACAGGGGGAAAGCGGCTACACCTTC,CASSPGQGESGYTF
TRBJ1-4,-,-,TRBV12-2,TGTGCAAGTCGCCAGGAGGCCGGGGATGCAACTAATGAAAAACTGTTTTTT,CASRQEAGDATNEKLFF
TRBJ1-2,TRBD1,-,TRBV5-1,TGCGCCAGCAGCTTGCAACCCGGGACAGGCTATTATGGCTACACCTTC,CASSLQPGTGYYGYTF
TRBJ2-5,TRBD2,-,TRBV7-8,TGTGCCAGCAGCTTAGCGGGACTAGCGATTCAAGAGACCCAGTACTTC,CASSLAGLAIQETQYF
TRBJ1-1,-,-,TRBV4-1,TGCGCCAGCAGCCTTCGGACCGTGGGCAAAACTGAAGCTTTCTTT,CASSLRTVGKTEAFF
TRBJ2-1,TRBD1,-,TRBV27,TGTGCCAGCAGTTCAAGGGATGTGGGACAGGGTCTCTACAATGAGCAGTTCTTC,CASSSRDVGQGLYNEQFF
TRBJ2-7,-,-,TRBV19,TGTGCCAGTAGTATAGGTCAGGGTGACTACGAGCAGTACTTC,CASSIGQGDYEQYF
TRBJ1-5,-,-,TRBV5-1,TGCGCCAGCAGCCTTAAAGGGGGGAGCAATCAGCCCCAGCATTTT,CASSLKGGSNQPQHF
TRBJ2-3,TRBD2,-,TRBV5-1,TGCGCCAGCAGCCGTGGGTCTAGCGGGGGGACAGATACGCAGTATTTT,CASSRGSSGGTDTQYF
TRBJ1-4,-,-,TRBV7-8,TGTGCCAGCAGCTTAGCGGGGGGATTCAATGAAAAACTGTTTTTT,CASSLAGGFNEKLFF
TRBJ2-7,-,-,TRBV9,TGTGCCAGCAGCGTGAGTACGAGCGGAGCCCAGCAGTACTTC,CASSVSTSGAQQYF
TRBJ1-2,-,-,TRBV30,TGTGCCTGGAGCGCCAGGGCGTCCGGCTATGGCTACACCTTC,CAWSARASGYGYTF
TRBJ2-3,-,-,TRBV29-1,TGCAGCGTATACTTCGACACAGATACGCAGTATTTT,CSVYFDTDTQYF
TRBJ2-7,-,-,TRBV6-5,TGTGCCAGCAGTAAACAAGCCGGCAGGGGTTACGAGCAGTACTTC,CASSKQAGRGYEQYF
TRBJ1-5,-,-,TRBV5-6,TGTGCCAGCAGCCCGACGGGAGGGAAGCCCCAGCATTTT,CASSPTGGKPQHF
TRBJ2-7,-,-,TRBV29-1,TGCAGCGTTGGACTGCCAACCTACGAGCAGTACTTC,CSVGLPTYEQYF
TRBJ2-7,-,-,TRBV10-3,TGTGCCATCAGTGATCTAGGCGAGCAGTACTTC,CAISDLGEQYF
TRBJ2-6,-,-,TRBV6-5,TGTGCCAGCAGGCGGGTCTCTGGGGCCAACGTCCTGACTTTC,CASRRVSGANVLTF
TRBJ2-3,TRBD2,once,TRBV4-1,TGCGCCAGCAGCCAAGATCGAGGTAGCGGGGGGATCCTCACAGATACGCAGTATTTT,CASSQDRGSGGILTDTQYF
TRBJ1-1,-,-,TRBV5-1,TGCGCCAGCAGCATTCCGGGACCTTCGAACACTGAAGCTTTCTTT,CASSIPGPSNTEAFF
TRBJ1-5,-,once,TRBV19,TGTGCCAGTAGGTTGGCTAATCAGCCCCAGCATTTT,CASRLANQPQHF
TRBJ2-7,-,-,TRBV2,TGTGCCAGCAGTGAATCGGGCACCTTAGCCTACGAGCAGTACTTC,CASSESGTLAYEQYF
TRBJ2-7,TRBD2,-,TRBV11-2,TGTGCCAGCAGCTCTAGCGGGAGGGCCATCAACGAGCAGTACTTC,CASSSSGRAINEQYF